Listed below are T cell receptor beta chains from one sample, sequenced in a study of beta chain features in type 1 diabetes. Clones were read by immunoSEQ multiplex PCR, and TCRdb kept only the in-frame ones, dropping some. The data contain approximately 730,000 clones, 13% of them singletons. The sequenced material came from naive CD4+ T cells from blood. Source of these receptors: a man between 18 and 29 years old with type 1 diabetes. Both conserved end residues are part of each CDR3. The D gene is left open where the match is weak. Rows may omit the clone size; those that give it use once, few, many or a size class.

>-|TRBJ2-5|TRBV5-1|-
TGCGCCAGCAGCTCGGGACTGGCGGGGGAGACCCAGTACTTC
CASSSGLAGETQYF
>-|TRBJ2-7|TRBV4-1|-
TGCGCCAGCAGCCCACCCGGCCAAAGTTACGAGCAGTACTTC
CASSPPGQSYEQYF
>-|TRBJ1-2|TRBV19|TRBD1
TGTGCCACCACGGACAGGAACAACTATGGCTACACCTTC
CATTDRNNYGYTF
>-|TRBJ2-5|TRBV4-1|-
TGCGCCAGCAGCCAAGGAGCGGACACAAGGGGCCAAGAGACCCAGTACTTC
CASSQGADTRGQETQYF
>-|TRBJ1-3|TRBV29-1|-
TGCAGCGTCGGAATTGGGGAGTCTGGAAACACCATATATTTT
CSVGIGESGNTIYF
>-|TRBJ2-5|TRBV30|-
TGTGCCTGGAGTGTTAGCCAAGAGACCCAGTACTTC
CAWSVSQETQYF
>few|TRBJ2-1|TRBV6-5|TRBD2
TGTGCCAGCAGTACAGCGGGGGGCCCTGCACGGGAGCAGTTCTTC
CASSTAGGPAREQFF
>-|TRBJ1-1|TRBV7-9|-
TGTGCCAGCAGCTTAGATTTGGGCGACACTGAAGCTTTCTTT
CASSLDLGDTEAFF
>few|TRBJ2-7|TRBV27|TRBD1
TGTGCCAGCAGTCCCCCGGGACAGGTTTACGAGCAGTACTTC
CASSPPGQVYEQYF
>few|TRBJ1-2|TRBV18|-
TGTGCCAGCTCACCACGGGGGGAGAATGGCTACACCTTC
CASSPRGENGYTF
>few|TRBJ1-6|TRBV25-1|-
TGTGCCAGCAGTGAGGGAGAGTTTAATTCACCCCTCCACTTT
CASSEGEFNSPLHF
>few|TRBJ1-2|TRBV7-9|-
TGTGCCAGCAGCTTGAGGGGTTTGGGCTATGGCTACACCTTC
CASSLRGLGYGYTF
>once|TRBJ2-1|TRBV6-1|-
TGTGCCAGCAGTGACAGAGCCTACAATGAGCAGTTCTTC
CASSDRAYNEQFF
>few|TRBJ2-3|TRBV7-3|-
TGTGCCAGCAGCTTAAATGTCAGGGAGACAGATACGCAGTATTTT
CASSLNVRETDTQYF
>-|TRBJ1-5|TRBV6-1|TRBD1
TGTGCCAGCAGTGGCACTGACAGGGGCGGTCAGCCCCAGCATTTT
CASSGTDRGGQPQHF
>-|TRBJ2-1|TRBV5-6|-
TGTGCCAGCAGCTTGCCCCTCTCCTACAATGAGCAGTTCTTC
CASSLPLSYNEQFF
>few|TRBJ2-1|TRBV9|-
TGTGCCAGCAGCGTAGCCCCAGTAGCGAGGTCGGGGAATGAGCAGTTCTTC
CASSVAPVARSGNEQFF
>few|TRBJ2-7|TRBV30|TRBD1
TGTGCCTGCCCCCGGACAGGGGTCCCGGGCGAGCAGTACTTC
CACPRTGVPGEQYF
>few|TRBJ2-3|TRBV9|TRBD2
TGTGCCAGCAGCGTACCTAGCGGGGGGGATACGCAGTATTTT
CASSVPSGGDTQYF
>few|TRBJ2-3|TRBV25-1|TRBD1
TGTGCCAGCAGTGAAGGGACAGGGGGCTTCACAGATACGCAGTATTTT
CASSEGTGGFTDTQYF
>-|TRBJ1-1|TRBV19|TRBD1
TGTGCCAGTAGTGGACAGGGGCTGAACACTGAAGCTTTCTTT
CASSGQGLNTEAFF
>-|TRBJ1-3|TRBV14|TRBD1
TGTGCCAGCAGCGCGCGGACAGGGGGTAGATACTCTGGAAACACCATATATTTT
CASSARTGGRYSGNTIYF
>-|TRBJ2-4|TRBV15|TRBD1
TGTGCCACCAGCAGAGCTCGACAGGGCGAAAACATTCAGTACTTC
CATSRARQGENIQYF
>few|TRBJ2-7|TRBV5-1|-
TGCGCCAGCAGCCTCGAGGTTGGGGCAGGGTACCACGAGCAGTACTTC
CASSLEVGAGYHEQYF
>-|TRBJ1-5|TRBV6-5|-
TGTGCCAGCAGTTGGGGCGGGAACAATCAGCCCCAGCATTTT
CASSWGGNNQPQHF
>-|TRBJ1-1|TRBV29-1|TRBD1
TGCAGCGCCAAAACAGGGGGCGTCCTGAACACTGAAGCTTTCTTT
CSAKTGGVLNTEAFF
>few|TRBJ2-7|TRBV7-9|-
TGTGCCAGCAGCCCTCTACCCAGCTCCTACGAGCAGTACTTC
CASSPLPSSYEQYF
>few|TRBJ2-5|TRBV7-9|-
TGTGCCAGCGGACACCAAGAGACCCAGTACTTC
CASGHQETQYF
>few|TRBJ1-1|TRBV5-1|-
TGCGCCAGCAGGCTCGACAGGCCGAACACTGAAGCTTTCTTT
CASRLDRPNTEAFF
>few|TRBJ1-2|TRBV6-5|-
TGTGCCACCCAGACAGGACTTAACTATGGCTACACCTTC
CATQTGLNYGYTF
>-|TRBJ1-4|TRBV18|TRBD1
TGTGCCAGCTCCCCTGGGACAGATGAAAAACTGTTTTTT
CASSPGTDEKLFF
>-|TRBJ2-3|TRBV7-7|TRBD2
TGTGCTAGCAGCGCCCGACTAGCGGGGACAGATACGCAGTATTTT
CASSARLAGTDTQYF
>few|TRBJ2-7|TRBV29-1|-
TGCAGCGCCCGAGTGGACGGTGTTTCCTACGAGCAGTACTTC
CSARVDGVSYEQYF
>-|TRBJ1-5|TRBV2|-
TGTGCCAGCACTGGGCCGTATAGCAATCAGCCCCAGCATTTT
CASTGPYSNQPQHF
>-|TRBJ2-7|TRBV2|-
TGTGCCAGCAGGCTGGGGGCCTACGAGCAGTACTTC
CASRLGAYEQYF
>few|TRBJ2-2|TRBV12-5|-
TGTGCTAGTGGTTCCCCTACCCGAGGACTCACTTCGAACACCGGGGAGCTGTTTTTT
CASGSPTRGLTSNTGELFF
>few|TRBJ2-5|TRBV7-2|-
TGTGCCAGCAGCCCGGGGGGCCAAAGGCAAGAGACCCAGTACTTC
CASSPGGQRQETQYF
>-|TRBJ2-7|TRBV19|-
TGTGCCAGTAGTCCACGGGACGGATCTCTATACGAGCAGTACTTC
CASSPRDGSLYEQYF
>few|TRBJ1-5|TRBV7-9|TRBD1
TGTGCCAGCAGCAAGACAGGGAGCAATCAGCCCCAGCATTTT
CASSKTGSNQPQHF
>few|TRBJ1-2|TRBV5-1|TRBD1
TGCGCCAGCAGCTTCGGGACCGGGACAGGGGGTGGCTACACCTTC
CASSFGTGTGGGYTF
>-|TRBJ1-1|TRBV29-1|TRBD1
TGCAGCGTTGAAAGGGTTCCCAAGACAGGGGCGAACACTGAAGCTTTCTTT
CSVERVPKTGANTEAFF
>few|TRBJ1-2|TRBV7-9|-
TGTGCCAGCAGCTCAACCCCACCACCTAACTATGGCTACACCTTC
CASSSTPPPNYGYTF
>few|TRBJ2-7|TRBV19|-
TGTGCCAGTAGTATAGGGAAATCCTACGAGCAGTACTTC
CASSIGKSYEQYF
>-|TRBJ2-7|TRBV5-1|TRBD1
TGCGCCAGCAGCCCCCGGACAGGGGGCAAGGGCGAGCAGTACTTC
CASSPRTGGKGEQYF
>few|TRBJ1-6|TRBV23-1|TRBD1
TGCAGGACAGGGGATTTACGTTATAATTCACCCCTCCACTTT
CRTGDLRYNSPLHF
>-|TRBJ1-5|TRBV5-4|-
TGTGCCAGCAGCTTGGGGGGACGGGATCAGCCCCAGCATTTT
CASSLGGRDQPQHF
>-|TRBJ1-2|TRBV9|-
TGTGCCAGCAGCGTAGAGAGAGGGGACTATGGCTACACCTTC
CASSVERGDYGYTF
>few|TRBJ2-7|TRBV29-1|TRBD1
TGCAGCGTTGAAATGGGACAGGGAGTCTACGAGCAGTACTTC
CSVEMGQGVYEQYF
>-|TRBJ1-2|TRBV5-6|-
TGTGCCAGCAGCTCAGGGAACTATGGCTACACCTTC
CASSSGNYGYTF
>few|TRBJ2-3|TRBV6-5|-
TGTGCCAGCCGAACACGGGGGCGCACAGATACGCAGTATTTT
CASRTRGRTDTQYF
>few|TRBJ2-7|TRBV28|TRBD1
TGTGCCAGCACCGCGATGGGACAGGGCATGACCTACGAGCAGTACTTC
CASTAMGQGMTYEQYF